These 23 T cell receptor beta chains share one sample of origin, sequenced in a study of STAT5B mutations in CD4+ large granular lymphocyte leukemia. The assay was immunoSEQ multiplex PCR, and TCRdb's table has in-frame clones only and misses some. The sample shows 7,600 or so clones, 76% of them seen only once. Specimen: PBMCs. These receptors were collected from a woman aged 55-69 years with CD4+ T-cell large granular lymphocyte leukemia.

This sequence joins TRBV27 and TRBJ2-3; 8 bases match TRBD1. The trim removed 2 bases at V and 6 bases at J, leaving 7 bases unmatched. This CDR3 is 15 amino acids long. The germline V gene encodes CDR1 MNHEY and CDR2 SMNVEV (reference sequence). This chain's CDR3 is CASSLQGADLDTQYF. CDR3 in DNA: TGTGCCAGCAGTTTACAGGGGGCGGATTTGGATACGCAGTATTTT.

The V and J genes are TRBV5-6 and TRBJ2-7; D may be TRBD1 (6 bases). Trimming removed 3 bases from V and 7 bases from J, with 11 bases in between. CDR1 and CDR2 from the germline V gene are SGHDT and YYEEEE. CDR3 size: 12 residues. DNA of the CDR3: TGTGCCAGCAGCTCGCAGGGGTTAGAGCAGTACTTC. The encoded protein is CASSSQGLEQYF.

This chain uses TRBV5-1 with TRBJ1-1; a possible D gene is TRBD1 (5 bases). Between the trimmed V and J ends, which lost 7 bases and 0 bases, there was a span of 13 bases. Looked up from germline, CDR1 is SGHRS and CDR2 is YFSETQ. The CDR3 runs to 14 residues. CDR3 region: CASGPGRVNTEAFF. In DNA, the CDR3 is TGCGCCAGCGGCCCGGGACGGGTGAACACTGAAGCTTTCTTT. Drawing the rest from reference TRBV5-1 and TRBJ1-1, the complete variable domain is KAGVTQTPRYLIKTRGQQVTLSCSPISGHRSVSWYQQTPGQGLQFLFEYFSETQRNKGNFPGRFSGRQFSNSRSEMNVSTLELGDSALYLCASGPGRVNTEAFFGQGTRLTVV.

The chain uses TRBV5-1 and TRBJ2-7; a possible D gene is TRBD2 (6 bases). The CDR3 runs to 13 residues. CDR1 is SGHRS and CDR2 is YFSETQ in the germline V gene. V was shortened by 1 base and J by 3 bases, with 8 bases between the two germline ends. The CDR3 DNA sequence: TGCGCCAGCAGCTTGCAGGGAGGCTACGAGCAGTACTTC. This sequence encodes CASSLQGGYEQYF. The full variable domain, its missing parts supplied by reference TRBV5-1 and TRBJ2-7, is KAGVTQTPRYLIKTRGQQVTLSCSPISGHRSVSWYQQTPGQGLQFLFEYFSETQRNKGNFPGRFSGRQFSNSRSEMNVSTLELGDSALYLCASSLQGGYEQYFGPGTRLTVT.

This chain's CDR3 is CASSISRYTGELFF. DNA of the CDR3: TGTGCCAGTAGTATAAGCAGATACACCGGGGAGCTGTTTTTT. The chain carries TRBV19 and TRBJ2-2; D gene ambiguous. The V gene's germline CDR1 is LNHDA and CDR2 SQIVND (reference sequence). This CDR3 is 14 amino acids long. The V gene lost 2 bases and the J gene lost 3 bases, with 7 bases spanning the gap.

The CDR3 loop reads CASSLGTAGTQYF. The CDR3 bases are TGTGCCAGCAGCCTGGGGACAGCCGGGACCCAGTACTTC. This chain joins TRBV5-6 and TRBJ2-5, with 7 bases matching TRBD1. This CDR3 contains 13 residues. Germline-derived CDR1 and CDR2 are SGHDT and YYEEEE. V shed 4 bases and J 7 bases; nucleotides not matched to a gene: 7.

The J gene is TRBJ2-7, the V gene TRBV30, with TRBD1 matching over 9 bases. From germline, CDR1 is GTSNPN and CDR2 SVGIG (reference sequence). After removal of 1 base from V and 4 bases from J, the junction contained 5 bases not matched to a gene. This CDR3 has 14 amino acids. For the CDR3, the DNA is TGTGCCTGGAGTGCGGACAGGGGTTGGTACGAGCAGTACTTC. It specifies CAWSADRGWYEQYF.

The chain is built from TRBV27 and TRBJ2-7; 7 nucleotides line up with TRBD1. Per the germline V gene, CDR1 is MNHEY and CDR2 is SMNVEV (reference sequence). Germline trimming cut 3 bases from V and 6 bases from J; bases unmatched to any gene: 8. This CDR3 is 14 amino acids long. The CDR3 DNA reads TGTGCCAGCAGTTTTTCTGCAGGGGGTTCCGAGCAGTACTTC. This encodes CASSFSAGGSEQYF.

This chain's CDR3 is CASSSGTSAYEQYF. In DNA form, the CDR3 reads TGTGCCAGCAGCTCCGGGACTAGTGCTTACGAGCAGTACTTC. V is TRBV5-6 and J is TRBJ2-7; 8 bases fit TRBD2. This CDR3 is built from 14 residues. CDR1 and CDR2 (germline): SGHDT, YYEEEE. The ends lost 3 bases at V and 4 bases at J; junction bases unmatched: 6.

The gene calls are TRBV7-2 and TRBJ1-2; D possibly corresponds to TRBD1 (5 bases). Germline assignment: CDR1 SGHTA and CDR2 FQGNSA. The V end lost 0 bases, the J end lost 9 bases, and 17 bases lay between the germline ends. The CDR3 contains 15 residues. CDR3 coding DNA: TGTGCCAGCAGCTTAGCAGGTCGGTCAGGGTCACGCTACACCTTC. This codes for CASSLAGRSGSRYTF. The full variable domain, its missing parts supplied by reference TRBV7-2 and TRBJ1-2, is GAGVSQSPSNKVTEKGKDVELRCDPISGHTALYWYRQSLGQGLEFLIYFQGNSAPDKSGLPSDRFSAERTGGSVSTLTIQRTQQEDSAVYLCASSLAGRSGSRYTFGSGTRLTVV.

This chain joins TRBV9 and TRBJ2-6, with D perhaps TRBD1 or TRBD2 (5 bases each). CDR3 length equals 12 residues. V lost 5 bases and J lost 15, with 15 bases in between. Looked up from germline, CDR1 is SGDLS and CDR2 is YYNGEE. The CDR3 spells CASSGTGLTLTF. CDR3 DNA sequence: TGTGCCAGCAGTGGGACGGGCCTCACCCTGACTTTC. Combining the CDR3 with reference TRBV9 and TRBJ2-6 gives the whole variable domain DSGVTQTPKHLITATGQRVTLRCSPRSGDLSVYWYQQSLDQGLQFLIQYYNGEERAKGNILERFSAQQFPDLHSELNLSSLELGDSALYFCASSGTGLTLTFGAGSRLTVL.

The chain combines TRBV27 with TRBJ2-4; D tentatively reads TRBD1 or TRBD2 (6 bases each). Trimming removed 5 bases at V and 8 bases at J, with 16 bases between. Germline CDR1 and CDR2: MNHEY and SMNVEV (reference sequence). The CDR3 extends over 14 amino acids. CDR3 DNA: TGTGCCAGCAGTCCGCGGGACACCCTGGACATTCAGTACTTC. Translation: CASSPRDTLDIQYF.

The chain couples TRBV11-2 to TRBJ2-7; no definite D call. Between the trimmed V and J ends, which lost 0 bases and 6 bases, there was a span of 15 bases. There are 15 residues in the CDR3. Germline CDR1 and CDR2: SGHAT and FQNNGV. CDR3 in amino acids: CASSLDDLRDREQYF. The DNA of the CDR3 is TGTGCCAGCAGCTTAGACGACCTACGAGACCGCGAGCAGTACTTC.

CDR3 sequence: CASSVDGRPIGDIQYF. The DNA of the CDR3 is TGTGCCAGCAGCGTAGATGGGAGGCCTATAGGAGACATTCAGTACTTC. The J gene is TRBJ2-4, the V gene TRBV9; a weak D match, TRBD2 (6 bases). Per germline, CDR1 SGDLS and CDR2 YYNGEE. The ends were cut back, 0 bases at V and 8 bases at J, with 18 bases in the middle. This CDR3 has 16 amino acids.

The chain recombines TRBV14 with TRBJ2-2, with 10 bases that match TRBD2. CDR1 SGHDN and CDR2 FVKESK come from the germline V gene. This CDR3 comprises 17 residues. J gave up 1 base and V 4 bases, and 6 bases lay outside the gene matches. CDR3 in DNA: TGTGCCAGCAGCCCAAAGCGACTAGCGGGGAACACCGGGGAGCTGTTTTTT. Translation: CASSPKRLAGNTGELFF. Full variable domain (missing parts from reference TRBV14 and TRBJ2-2): EAGVTQFPSHSVIEKGQTVTLRCDPISGHDNLYWYRRVMGKEIKFLLHFVKESKQDESGMPNNRFLAERTGGTYSTLKVQPAELEDSGVYFCASSPKRLAGNTGELFFGEGSRLTVL.

This chain connects TRBV6-1 to TRBJ2-7; a weak D match, TRBD2 (5 bases). Germline lookup yields CDR1 MNHNS and CDR2 SASEGT. The CDR3 runs to 15 residues. Between the trimmed V and J ends, which lost 6 bases and 7 bases, there was a span of 22 bases. This CDR3 is CASSETPGNLWEQYF. The CDR3 DNA is TGTGCCAGCAGCGAAACCCCCGGGAACCTTTGGGAGCAGTACTTC.

The chain is built from TRBV9 and TRBJ2-5; perhaps TRBD2 as D (7 bases). Trimming removed 10 bases at V and 5 bases at J, with 24 bases between. There are 15 residues in the CDR3. Germline lookup yields CDR1 SGDLS and CDR2 YYNGEE. DNA for the CDR3: TGTGCCCGGGAAGGTAGGGGGGGGAGGAACGAGACCCAGTACTTC. It codes for CAREGRGGRNETQYF.

The gene calls are TRBV19 and TRBJ2-7; no clear D. V lost 0 bases and J 1 base, leaving 7 bases between the germline ends. Germline loops: CDR1 LNHDA, CDR2 SQIVND (reference sequence). The CDR3 contains 14 residues. CDR3 nucleotide sequence: TGTGCCAGTAGTATAGACCTAGAATCCTACGAGCAGTACTTC. Translating gives CASSIDLESYEQYF.

The V and J genes are TRBV5-1 and TRBJ1-1; D is unclear. V lost 4 bases and J 7 bases, leaving 17 bases between the germline ends. Germline CDR1 reads SGHRS; CDR2 reads YFSETQ. This CDR3 contains 14 residues. The CDR3 sequence is CASSATSSQIEAFF. CDR3 coding DNA: TGCGCCAGCAGCGCGACTTCTTCCCAAATTGAAGCTTTCTTT.

V is TRBV6-5 and J is TRBJ2-2, with D perhaps being TRBD1 or TRBD2 (5 bases each). Per the germline V gene, CDR1 is MNHEY and CDR2 is SVGAGI. Between the trimmed V and J ends, which lost 0 bases and 7 bases, there was a span of 6 bases. CDR3 length equals 13 residues. CDR3 loop: CASSYSRGGELFF. The CDR3 coding sequence is TGTGCCAGCAGTTACTCGAGGGGCGGGGAGCTGTTTTTT.

The V and J genes are TRBV4-1 and TRBJ2-1; 14 bases match TRBD2. Germline loops: CDR1 MGHRA, CDR2 YSYEKL. The V and J ends lost 3 bases and 5 bases, in that order; junction bases with no gene match: 6. The CDR3 spans 17 residues. CDR3 region: CASSHRMGLAGDNEQFF. CDR3 in DNA: TGCGCCAGCAGCCACCGAATGGGACTAGCGGGAGACAATGAGCAGTTCTTC.

The genes are TRBV18 and TRBJ1-1; a weak D match, TRBD1 (5 bases). This CDR3 has 16 residues. Germline loops: CDR1 KGHSH, CDR2 LQKENI. The V and J ends lost 3 bases and 6 bases respectively, with 20 bases between them. CDR3 in DNA: TGTGCCAGCTCACCTACCACGGGCAGGGCAAAGGCTGAAGCTTTCTTT. Residues: CASSPTTGRAKAEAFF.

This clone was observed a handful of times. This chain uses TRBV5-6 with TRBJ2-7; the D gene is possibly TRBD1 (5 bases). Germline V gene sequence: CDR1 SGHDT, CDR2 YYEEEE. This CDR3 contains 14 residues. Trimming took 0 bases from V and 0 from J, leaving 7 bases between them. CDR3 bases: TGTGCCAGCAGCTTGGGACAGTCCTCCTACGAGCAGTACTTC. Translated, it gives CASSLGQSSYEQYF.